These T cell receptor beta chains were read from a single sample in a study of CD8+ T cells in alopecia areata. Sequencing was performed with immunoSEQ multiplex PCR; in TCRdb, only in-frame clones are kept and a portion is missing. Of roughly 40,000 clones listed, approximately 92% are singletons. Sample: CD8+ T cells sorted from blood, taken at week 24, from a patient treated with tofacitinib. The receptor source for this set is a human donor with alopecia areata. The CDR3 runs from the conserved cysteine through the conserved F or W. The D gene is left open where the match is weak. Part of the rows lack a size; the others show once, few, many or a class for expanded clones.

>13|TRBV4-1|-|TRBJ2-7|-
CASSPTWGAEQYF
TGCGCCAGCAGCCCGACTTGGGGAGCCGAGCAGTACTTC
>19|TRBV7-6|-|TRBJ2-1|TRBD2
CASSLTSEPSGSSYNEQFF
TGTGCCAGCAGCTTAACTAGCGAGCCGAGCGGCAGCTCCTACAATGAGCAGTTCTTC
>15|TRBV29-1|-|TRBJ2-7|TRBD1
CSVEDLRDSSYEQYF
TGCAGCGTTGAAGACCTCCGGGACAGCTCCTACGAGCAGTACTTC
>16|TRBV27|few|TRBJ2-7|-
CASSPSPAGAAYEQYF
TGTGCCAGCAGCCCTTCTCCGGCAGGGGCGGCCTACGAGCAGTACTTC
>15|TRBV27|-|TRBJ2-7|TRBD2
CASSLGLAGAYEQYF
TGTGCCAGCAGCCTAGGACTAGCGGGCGCCTACGAGCAGTACTTC
>16|TRBV28|-|TRBJ2-3|-
CASSLSLGGDTDTQYF
TGTGCCAGCAGTTTAAGTCTTGGAGGGGACACAGATACGCAGTATTTT
>15|TRBV29-1|-|TRBJ2-7|TRBD1
CSVEVRTGFAYEQYF
TGCAGCGTTGAAGTGAGGACAGGGTTCGCCTACGAGCAGTACTTC
>15|TRBV11-3|-|TRBJ2-3|-
CASSLGISSTDTQYF
TGTGCCAGCAGCTTAGGAATTAGCTCTACAGATACGCAGTATTTT
>13|TRBV19|-|TRBJ2-1|-
CASTGAPYNEQFF
TGTGCCAGTACAGGAGCACCCTACAATGAGCAGTTCTTC
>16|TRBV6-5|-|TRBJ2-5|-
CASSYRGLAGGETQYF
TGTGCCAGCAGCTACCGCGGCCTCGCTGGAGGGGAGACCCAGTACTTC
>13|TRBV19|-|TRBJ2-1|TRBD1
CASSLQGDNEQFF
TGTGCCAGTAGCCTTCAGGGGGACAATGAGCAGTTCTTC
>13|TRBV5-1|once|TRBJ2-7|-
CASREAGAYEQYF
TGCGCCAGCAGGGAGGCAGGGGCCTACGAGCAGTACTTC
>14|TRBV28|-|TRBJ2-7|-
CASSLQGRSYEQYF
TGTGCCAGCAGTTTACAGGGAAGGTCCTACGAGCAGTACTTC
>14|TRBV9|-|TRBJ1-5|-
CASSVGQVDQPQHF
TGTGCCAGCAGCGTAGGGCAGGTTGATCAGCCCCAGCATTTT
>14|TRBV5-1|-|TRBJ1-1|-
CASRGAGMNTEAFF
TGCGCCAGCAGGGGGGCAGGTATGAACACTGAAGCTTTCTTT
>18|TRBV28|-|TRBJ2-3|-
CASSLWVGREGSTDTQYF
TGTGCCAGCAGTTTATGGGTGGGCCGAGAGGGGAGCACAGATACGCAGTATTTT
>16|TRBV7-8|-|TRBJ2-3|TRBD2
CASSFGLAGALDTQYF
TGTGCCAGCAGCTTCGGACTAGCGGGGGCCCTGGATACGCAGTATTTT
>15|TRBV6-4|once|TRBJ2-1|TRBD1
CASSVTGERYNEQFF
TGTGCCAGCAGTGTTACAGGGGAAAGGTACAATGAGCAGTTCTTC
>14|TRBV13|-|TRBJ1-1|-
CASGRGSMNTEAFF
TGTGCCAGCGGGAGGGGATCCATGAACACTGAAGCTTTCTTT
>12|TRBV6-5|-|TRBJ2-2|-
CASSYSGGELFF
TGTGCCAGCAGTTACTCTGGCGGGGAGCTGTTTTTT
>14|TRBV4-2|-|TRBJ2-5|-
CASSQAGAQETQYF
TGTGCCAGCAGCCAAGCGGGGGCTCAAGAGACCCAGTACTTC
>18|TRBV29-1|-|TRBJ2-3|TRBD2
CSVEDPTSGGSEADTQYF
TGCAGCGTTGAAGATCCGACTAGCGGGGGGAGCGAAGCAGATACGCAGTATTTT
>15|TRBV28|-|TRBJ1-4|TRBD1
CASSFPTGRGEKLFF
TGTGCCAGCAGTTTTCCGACAGGGCGCGGCGAAAAACTGTTTTTT
>15|TRBV30|-|TRBJ1-2|TRBD1
CAWEPGQGYNYGYTF
TGTGCCTGGGAACCGGGACAGGGATATAACTATGGCTACACCTTC
>13|TRBV4-1|-|TRBJ2-2|-
CASSQEGPGELFF
TGCGCCAGCAGCCAAGAGGGGCCCGGGGAGCTGTTTTTT
>13|TRBV4-3|-|TRBJ1-2|-
CASSQIRSDGYTF
TGCGCCAGCAGCCAAATTCGATCCGACGGCTACACCTTC
>20|TRBV7-8|-|TRBJ2-6|-
CASSLVARVEVSSGANVLTF
TGTGCCAGCAGCTTAGTGGCCAGGGTAGAGGTCAGCTCTGGGGCCAACGTCCTGACTTTC
>13|TRBV7-7|-|TRBJ2-5|-
CASSLENTETQYF
TGTGCTAGCAGCTTAGAAAATACCGAGACCCAGTACTTC
>14|TRBV7-9|-|TRBJ2-7|TRBD1
CASSFRDSAYEQYF
TGTGCCAGCAGCTTTCGGGACAGTGCCTACGAGCAGTACTTC
>14|TRBV11-2|-|TRBJ2-7|TRBD2
CASSLPSGGYEQYF
TGTGCCAGCAGCTTACCTAGCGGGGGGTACGAGCAGTACTTC